Listed here are 17 T cell receptor beta chains from one sample, sequenced in a study of early T cells in non-severe SARS-CoV-2 infection. TCRdb called the 5' RACE reads again in MiXCR, with one record for every CDR3 protein. In the table there are 85,000 to 95,000 distinct CDR3 sequences, 14% to 15% of which are singletons. Sequencing input: whole blood. The receptor source for this set is an adult who was a healthcare worker with PCR-confirmed SARS-CoV-2 infection or an uninfected control (not recorded which).

This chain connects TRBV5-6 to TRBJ1-2; 7 nucleotides agree with TRBD1. CDR1 SGHDT and CDR2 YYEEEE come from the germline V gene. The CDR3 runs 16 residues. V lost 0 bases and J lost 3; bases outside the gene matches: 8. CDR3 in DNA: TGTGCCAGCAGCTTGGCCACGGCAGGGGGAGACTATGGCTACACCTTC. Translating gives CASSLATAGGDYGYTF.

In its sample, this clonotype was seen many times. The gene calls are TRBV7-9 and TRBJ2-3; the D gene is possibly TRBD2 (5 bases). The CDR3 covers 14 residues. V was clipped by 4 bases and J by 4 bases, with 12 bases between them. Germline CDR1 reads SEHNR; CDR2 reads FQNEAQ (reference sequence). The CDR3 region is CASSSTRSPDTQYF. DNA for the CDR3: TGTGCCAGCAGCTCTACTAGGTCCCCAGATACGCAGTATTTT.

This clonotype turned up a few times. The chain carries TRBV5-3 and TRBJ2-2; no definite D call. TRBV5-3 is an ORF for which the function is uncertain. Trimming took off 4 bases at V and 7 bases at J, with 8 bases between the two ends. The CDR3 has 12 amino acids. CDR3 coding DNA: TGTGCCAGAAGCGAACTTATCGGGGAGCTGTTTTTT. Its translation: CARSELIGELFF.

The chain couples TRBV12-3 or TRBV12-4 to TRBJ2-2; a weak D match, TRBD2 (6 bases). V lost 9 bases to trimming and J lost 8 bases, with 19 bases between them. This CDR3 region has 14 residues. The CDR3, as DNA: TGTGCCAGTCCCACTAGCTGGGGAAGGGGGGAGCTGTTTTTT. This translates into CASPTSWGRGELFF.

The V call is TRBV18, the J call TRBJ2-1, with 7 bases aligning to TRBD2. The CDR3 sequence is 19 residues long. Germline CDR1 is KGHSH and CDR2 is LQKENI. The V segment lost 3 bases and the J segment 9 bases; nucleotides outside the gene matches: 23. This CDR3 reads CASSPLTPTGRRGPTEQFF. The CDR3 coding sequence is TGTGCCAGCTCACCCCTCACCCCCACCGGGAGGCGAGGGCCAACTGAGCAGTTCTTC.

The rearrangement links TRBV11-2 to TRBJ2-1, with 7 positions matching TRBD2. V lost 5 bases to trimming and J lost 4 bases; unmatched junction nucleotides: 11. Germline values: CDR1 SGHAT, CDR2 FQNNGV. The CDR3 length is 16 residues. The chain's CDR3 is CASSRGTTAWYNEQFF. In nucleotides, the CDR3 is TGTGCCAGCAGCCGGGGGACTACTGCCTGGTACAATGAGCAGTTCTTC.

V gene TRBV12-3 or TRBV12-4 combines with J gene TRBJ2-3; D uncertain. Trimming removed 5 bases from V and 2 bases from J, with 8 bases in between. The CDR3 has 13 residues. The CDR3, as DNA: TGTGCCAGCAGTGCCGCAGCCACAGATACGCAGTATTTT. As protein: CASSAAATDTQYF.

The chain couples TRBV12-3 or TRBV12-4 to TRBJ2-5, with D tentatively TRBD1 (5 bases). The ends were cut back, 2 bases at V and 2 bases at J, with 9 bases in the middle. This CDR3 spans 14 amino acids. CDR3 sequence: CASSLSDKQETQYF. CDR3 in DNA: TGTGCCAGCAGTTTATCGGACAAACAAGAGACCCAGTACTTC.

In this sample, this clonotype turned up a few times. The chain joins TRBV5-4 to TRBJ1-6; 9 bases fit TRBD1. Germline V gene lookup returns CDR1 SGHNT and CDR2 YYREEE (reference sequence). This CDR3 comprises 15 residues. The V gene end was trimmed by 4 bases and the J gene end by 4 bases; junction bases not matched to a gene: 3. Here the CDR3 DNA reads TGTGCCAGCAGCCGAGACAGGGGGTATAATTCACCCCTCCACTTT. This gives the protein CASSRDRGYNSPLHF.

This clonotype occurred a few times. The rearrangement joins TRBV29-1 to TRBJ2-1; 10 bases are a match to TRBD1. The CDR3 extends over 11 amino acids. Germline lookup yields CDR1 SQVTM and CDR2 ANQGSEA. V lost 7 bases, J lost 10 bases, and 4 bases stayed unmatched. The CDR3 DNA reads as TGCAGCGCAAGGGACAGGGGAGAGCAGTTCTTC. Translated: CSARDRGEQFF.

The chain is built from TRBV11-2 and TRBJ2-3, with D perhaps TRBD1 or TRBD2 (5 bases each). V was cut by 5 bases and J by 7 bases, with 10 bases left in between. The CDR3 extends over 12 amino acids. Germline loops: CDR1 SGHAT, CDR2 FQNNGV. The CDR3 sequence: CASSPEGNTQYF. As DNA, the CDR3 is TGTGCCAGCAGCCCTGAGGGGAATACGCAGTATTTT.

This rearrangement joins TRBV6-5 to TRBJ2-5; 7 nucleotides agree with TRBD2. Germline V gene lookup returns CDR1 MNHEY and CDR2 SVGAGI. This CDR3 has 14 amino acids. The junction had 6 bases not matched to a gene; V was cut back by 4 bases and J by 4 bases. The CDR3 reads CASSSFGGRETQYF. DNA for the CDR3: TGTGCCAGCAGTTCTTTCGGGGGGAGAGAGACCCAGTACTTC.

This clonotype was counted between two and nine times. This chain links TRBV7-2 with TRBJ2-1; the match to TRBD2 covers 14 bases. Unmatched junction bases numbered 6, after V lost 2 bases and J lost 3 bases. The germline V gene encodes CDR1 SGHTA and CDR2 FQGNSA. There are 18 residues in the CDR3. CDR3 sequence (DNA): TGTGCCAGCAGCTTAAAGACTAGCGGGGGGGCGATCTACAATGAGCAGTTCTTC. Its translation is CASSLKTSGGAIYNEQFF.

This clonotype was observed a few times. The chain combines TRBV18 with TRBJ2-1; no reliable D call. Trimming shortened V by 3 bases and J by 7 bases, and 10 bases separated the two germline ends. CDR1 and CDR2 from the germline V gene are KGHSH and LQKENI. The CDR3 is 13 amino acids. This CDR3 reads CASSPWQDNEQFF. CDR3 sequence (DNA): TGTGCCAGCTCACCCTGGCAAGATAATGAGCAGTTCTTC.

This clonotype was detected many times. This rearrangement joins TRBV29-1 to TRBJ1-1; no definite D call. The CDR3 is 13 amino acids. CDR1 and CDR2 (germline): SQVTM, ANQGSEA. The V end lost 4 bases, the J end lost 3 bases, and 12 bases lay between the germline ends. CDR3 loop: CSVALRMDTEAFF. The CDR3 DNA is TGCAGCGTTGCCCTTCGAATGGACACTGAAGCTTTCTTT.

As to this clonotype: This sequence may be a read error, since a much larger clone differs from it by one base. This chain connects TRBV12-5 to TRBJ2-5; 8 positions agree with TRBD1. Germline V gene data show CDR1 as LGHNT and CDR2 as FRNRAP. V gave up 2 bases and J gave up 4 bases; unmatched junction bases: 0. CDR3 length equals 13 residues. The CDR3 loop is CASGLQGAETQYF. CDR3 bases: TGTGCTAGTGGTTTGCAGGGGGCAGAGACCCAGTACTTC.

The chain has TRBV6-6 and TRBJ2-3; D ambiguous. Germline V gene data show CDR1 as MNHNY and CDR2 as SVGAGI (reference sequence). The CDR3 has 12 amino acids. Trimming removed 0 bases at V and 6 bases at J, with 4 bases between. The CDR3 sequence: CASSYSGDTQYF. DNA of the CDR3: TGTGCCAGCAGTTACTCGGGCGATACGCAGTATTTT.